The subject of this entry is one TCR beta chain. TCRdb's copy holds only in-frame clones and misses some; the assay was immunoSEQ multiplex PCR. The repertoire includes roughly 220,000 clones, around 80% of them detected once, and 15% sits in the top ten. This entry belongs to a study of blood T cell repertoires in COVID-19. The overall study: T cells, B-cell-depleted T cells, or PBMCs provided the cDNA or gDNA that served as material.

Germline loops: CDR1 LNHDA, CDR2 SQIVND (reference sequence). Trimming removed 6 bases at V and 2 bases at J, with 16 bases between. The CDR3 is 15 residues long. Cohorts were based on clinical histories the participants reported. The rearrangement links TRBV19 to TRBJ1-2; D may be TRBD1 (5 bases). This TCR came from a middle-aged man who had recovered from COVID-19. The sequencing sample was made of PBMCs or T cells enriched from blood (not recorded which). For the CDR3, the DNA is TGTGCCAGTAGACCGCTTTTGGGGCAGAACTATGGCTACACCTTC. Protein product: CASRPLLGQNYGYTF.